A selection of T cell receptor beta chains follows, all from one sample in a study of identical twins. One entry per CDR3 protein results from TCRdb running MiXCR on the 5' RACE reads. The table has hundreds of thousands of distinct CDR3 sequences, approximately 7% seen once. These records were also assigned to another study, of yellow fever vaccine responses in identical twins.

Sample: memory (CD45RO+) T cells sorted from blood. The origin of the receptors is a woman aged 18-29 years in good health. CDR3s include the opening cysteine and the closing phenylalanine or tryptophan. Fields, in order: V gene, J gene, clone size, D gene, CDR3 DNA, CDR3 protein. A D gene is named only where the DNA matches it firmly. Part of the rows lack a size; the others show once, few, many or a class for expanded clones.

v_gene: TRBV12-3/TRBV12-4; j_gene: TRBJ2-1; abundance: .; d_gene: .; CDR3nt: TGTGCCAGCAGCAGGGGACCATCTCCCGAGACTGAGCAGTTCTTC; CDR3aa: CASSRGPSPETEQFF
v_gene: TRBV20-1; j_gene: TRBJ1-1; abundance: .; d_gene: TRBD1; CDR3nt: TGCAGTGCTACCAGACAGGGGCAGAACACTGAAGCTTTCTTT; CDR3aa: CSATRQGQNTEAFF
v_gene: TRBV10-3; j_gene: TRBJ1-2; abundance: many; d_gene: .; CDR3nt: TGTGCCATCAGTGTTCTTCGAGCCTCGGGGCTCTATGGCTACACCTTC; CDR3aa: CAISVLRASGLYGYTF
v_gene: TRBV7-8; j_gene: TRBJ2-2; abundance: many; d_gene: .; CDR3nt: TGTGCCAGCAGCTTATACGATAGCGGGAACACCGGGGAGCTGTTTTTT; CDR3aa: CASSLYDSGNTGELFF
v_gene: TRBV20-1; j_gene: TRBJ2-1; abundance: few; d_gene: .; CDR3nt: TGCAGTGCTGGGGGGGGGGGCGCGGGCAATGAGCAGTTCTTC; CDR3aa: CSAGGGGAGNEQFF
v_gene: TRBV10-3; j_gene: TRBJ2-1; abundance: many; d_gene: TRBD2; CDR3nt: TGTGCCATCAGAGCTAGCGGGGGCCCCTCTGAGGAGCAGTTCTTC; CDR3aa: CAIRASGGPSEEQFF
v_gene: TRBV24-1; j_gene: TRBJ2-1; abundance: many; d_gene: .; CDR3nt: TGTGCCACCAGTGACACCCAGGACTTATACAATGAGCAGTTCTTC; CDR3aa: CATSDTQDLYNEQFF
v_gene: TRBV7-3; j_gene: TRBJ2-2; abundance: .; d_gene: .; CDR3nt: TGTGCCAGCAGCTTACGCCTGGGCGGGGAGCTGTTTTTT; CDR3aa: CASSLRLGGELFF
v_gene: TRBV28; j_gene: TRBJ2-3; abundance: .; d_gene: TRBD2; CDR3nt: TGTGCCAGCAGCCGCGGGGGGGGAACCACAGATACGCAGTATTTT; CDR3aa: CASSRGGGTTDTQYF
v_gene: TRBV5-1; j_gene: TRBJ2-7; abundance: many; d_gene: .; CDR3nt: TGCGCCAGCACCAAGGAGCAGTCTTCCTACGAGCAGTACTTC; CDR3aa: CASTKEQSSYEQYF
v_gene: TRBV20-1; j_gene: TRBJ2-5; abundance: few; d_gene: TRBD1; CDR3nt: TGCAGTGCTAGAGCCCCCGACAGGGGGGGGGAGACCCAGTACTTC; CDR3aa: CSARAPDRGGETQYF
v_gene: TRBV7-2; j_gene: TRBJ2-1; abundance: .; d_gene: .; CDR3nt: TGTGCCAGCAGCTTAGATGCGGGAAGACACAATGAGCAGTTCTTC; CDR3aa: CASSLDAGRHNEQFF
v_gene: TRBV5-5; j_gene: TRBJ2-1; abundance: many; d_gene: .; CDR3nt: TGTGCCAGCAGCGCAGGGGGCCGCCGGGGTAGCGGGATACATGAGCAGTTCTTC; CDR3aa: CASSAGGRRGSGIHEQFF
v_gene: TRBV18; j_gene: TRBJ1-1; abundance: few; d_gene: .; CDR3nt: TGTGCCAGCTCACCCAGGGTCACTGAAGCTTTCTTT; CDR3aa: CASSPRVTEAFF
v_gene: TRBV9; j_gene: TRBJ2-1; abundance: .; d_gene: .; CDR3nt: TGTGCCAGCAGCTCCCGACTTCTTAGCTCCTACAATGAGCAGTTCTTC; CDR3aa: CASSSRLLSSYNEQFF
v_gene: TRBV12-3/TRBV12-4; j_gene: TRBJ2-1; abundance: .; d_gene: TRBD1; CDR3nt: TGTGCCAGCAGGTTACAGGGGGGTCCCTTCAATGAGCAGTTCTTC; CDR3aa: CASRLQGGPFNEQFF
v_gene: TRBV4-1; j_gene: TRBJ2-5; abundance: many; d_gene: .; CDR3nt: TGCGCCAGCAGCCAGGGGCACGGGAGAAGGGGAGAGACCCAGTACTTC; CDR3aa: CASSQGHGRRGETQYF
v_gene: TRBV25-1; j_gene: TRBJ2-1; abundance: many; d_gene: TRBD2; CDR3nt: TGTGCCAGCCGTATGAATAGCGGGAGTAATGAGCAGTTCTTC; CDR3aa: CASRMNSGSNEQFF